Listed below are T cell receptor beta chains from one sample, sequenced in a study of blood T cell repertoires in COVID-19. Assay: immunoSEQ multiplex PCR; the TCRdb copy retains only in-frame clones and omits some. The sample records 220,000 or so clones, roughly four fifths being singletons. Sequencing was performed on peripheral blood. These receptors were obtained from a woman aged 55-70 years with acute or convalescent COVID-19. Each CDR3 is given with its conserved first and last residue. The D gene is left open where the match is weak. The size entry is marked missing in some rows and otherwise reads once, few, many or a size class.

clone_size: -
j_call: TRBJ1-2
d_call: TRBD1
v_call: TRBV30
cdr3_aa: CAWSTGGNYGYTF
cdr3_nt: TGTGCCTGGAGCACAGGGGGCAACTATGGCTACACCTTC

clone_size: -
j_call: TRBJ2-5
d_call: TRBD1
v_call: TRBV19
cdr3_aa: CASSSGQGNAGTQYF
cdr3_nt: TGTGCCAGTAGTTCAGGACAGGGTAACGCAGGGACCCAGTACTTC

clone_size: -
j_call: TRBJ1-1
d_call: -
v_call: TRBV6-2/TRBV6-3
cdr3_aa: CASSSPPGGMNTEAFF
cdr3_nt: TGTGCCAGCAGTTCTCCCCCCGGGGGTATGAACACTGAAGCTTTCTTT

clone_size: -
j_call: TRBJ1-1
d_call: -
v_call: TRBV27
cdr3_aa: CASSYLRGRNTEAFF
cdr3_nt: TGTGCCAGCAGTTATCTTAGGGGAAGGAACACTGAAGCTTTCTTT

clone_size: -
j_call: TRBJ1-5
d_call: -
v_call: TRBV19
cdr3_aa: CASSIDLGAGSGQPQHF
cdr3_nt: TGTGCCAGTAGTATCGACCTGGGGGCGGGCAGTGGTCAGCCCCAGCATTTT

clone_size: -
j_call: TRBJ1-3
d_call: -
v_call: TRBV5-1
cdr3_aa: CASSPTAGGSGNTIYF
cdr3_nt: TGCGCCAGCAGCCCAACCGCCGGAGGGTCCGGAAACACCATATATTTT

clone_size: -
j_call: TRBJ2-2
d_call: -
v_call: TRBV19
cdr3_aa: CASSIVGTFNTGELFF
cdr3_nt: TGTGCCAGTAGTATAGTGGGGACTTTCAACACCGGGGAGCTGTTTTTT

clone_size: -
j_call: TRBJ2-1
d_call: TRBD2
v_call: TRBV5-1
cdr3_aa: CASKEERGLVEQFF
cdr3_nt: TGCGCCAGCAAGGAAGAGCGGGGGTTGGTTGAGCAGTTCTTC

clone_size: -
j_call: TRBJ1-3
d_call: -
v_call: TRBV10-3
cdr3_aa: CAITEGGNTIYF
cdr3_nt: TGTGCCATCACGGAGGGGGGAAACACCATATATTTT

clone_size: -
j_call: TRBJ2-1
d_call: TRBD2
v_call: TRBV7-9
cdr3_aa: CASSPRGGGTNEQFF
cdr3_nt: TGTGCCAGCAGCCCCCGGGGCGGGGGGACGAATGAGCAGTTCTTC

clone_size: -
j_call: TRBJ1-1
d_call: -
v_call: TRBV27
cdr3_aa: CASSLIPGYREGTEAFF
cdr3_nt: TGTGCCAGCAGTTTAATTCCCGGGTACAGGGAAGGAACTGAAGCTTTCTTT

clone_size: -
j_call: TRBJ1-1
d_call: -
v_call: TRBV6-6
cdr3_aa: CASSVQGRTEAFF
cdr3_nt: TGTGCCAGCTCCGTACAGGGTCGTACTGAAGCTTTCTTT

clone_size: -
j_call: TRBJ2-5
d_call: TRBD1
v_call: TRBV5-1
cdr3_aa: CASSTGQGSLRETQYF
cdr3_nt: TGCGCCAGCAGCACAGGACAGGGGTCCCTTAGGGAGACCCAGTACTTC

clone_size: once
j_call: TRBJ2-1
d_call: TRBD1
v_call: TRBV6-5
cdr3_aa: CASSRQGRGNEQFF
cdr3_nt: TGTGCCAGCAGTCGACAGGGTAGAGGTAATGAGCAGTTCTTC

clone_size: -
j_call: TRBJ2-7
d_call: TRBD1
v_call: TRBV5-1
cdr3_aa: CASSSGTGGSYEQYF
cdr3_nt: TGCGCCAGCAGTTCCGGGACAGGGGGGAGCTACGAGCAGTACTTC

clone_size: -
j_call: TRBJ1-1
d_call: -
v_call: TRBV12-3/TRBV12-4
cdr3_aa: CASSYRVTEAFF
cdr3_nt: TGTGCCAGCAGTTACAGGGTCACTGAAGCTTTCTTT

clone_size: -
j_call: TRBJ2-5
d_call: TRBD1
v_call: TRBV5-5
cdr3_aa: CASSWTGRQTQYF
cdr3_nt: TGTGCCAGCAGCTGGACAGGGCGGCAGACCCAGTACTTC

clone_size: -
j_call: TRBJ1-1
d_call: -
v_call: TRBV27
cdr3_aa: CASSPTPGKTFF
cdr3_nt: TGTGCCAGCAGTCCAACCCCAGGGAAAACTTTCTTT

clone_size: -
j_call: TRBJ1-2
d_call: -
v_call: TRBV5-4
cdr3_aa: CASSSFGQGQGINREYGYTF
cdr3_nt: TGTGCCAGCAGCTCCTTCGGGCAGGGGCAAGGGATTAACAGAGAATATGGCTACACCTTC

clone_size: -
j_call: TRBJ2-1
d_call: TRBD2
v_call: TRBV5-4
cdr3_aa: CASIRSAGGDANEQFF
cdr3_nt: TGTGCCAGCATCAGGTCAGCGGGGGGAGACGCTAATGAGCAGTTCTTC

clone_size: -
j_call: TRBJ1-1
d_call: TRBD1
v_call: TRBV2
cdr3_aa: CASSRGQGAFEAFF
cdr3_nt: TGTGCCAGCAGCAGGGGACAGGGAGCTTTTGAAGCTTTCTTT

clone_size: once
j_call: TRBJ2-1
d_call: TRBD2
v_call: TRBV7-9
cdr3_aa: CASSLTRLAGGVNEQFF
cdr3_nt: TGTGCCAGCAGCTTGACCAGACTAGCGGGGGGAGTTAATGAGCAGTTCTTC

clone_size: -
j_call: TRBJ1-2
d_call: TRBD1
v_call: TRBV6-1
cdr3_aa: CASSEPTGIVGYGYTF
cdr3_nt: TGTGCCAGCAGTGAGCCGACAGGGATAGTGGGGTATGGCTACACCTTC